This paragraph covers one T cell receptor beta chain sequence. These data originate in a study of T cells in Graves' hyperthyroidism and ophthalmopathy. The CDR3 contains 11 residues. The V end lost 6 bases, the J end lost 7 bases, and 9 bases lay between the germline ends. Germline V gene data show CDR1 as MDHEN and CDR2 as SYDVKM. The source material, RNA transcripts, was used to amplify TCR beta CDR3 regions. During a first-round RT-PCR of the TCR CDR3, the HTBI primer set was used. Via MiXCR, TCRdb re-called the multiplex PCR reads, giving one row per CDR3 protein. This table has about 710,000 distinct CDR3 sequences, about 17% appearing once.

This TCR was sampled from a man aged 18-30 years with Graves' hyperthyroidism. Sequencing input: blood. The V and J genes are TRBV28 and TRBJ1-2, with no clear D. The CDR3 bases are TGTGCCAGCAGCAATGTCGGTGGCTACACCTTC. This translates into CASSNVGGYTF.